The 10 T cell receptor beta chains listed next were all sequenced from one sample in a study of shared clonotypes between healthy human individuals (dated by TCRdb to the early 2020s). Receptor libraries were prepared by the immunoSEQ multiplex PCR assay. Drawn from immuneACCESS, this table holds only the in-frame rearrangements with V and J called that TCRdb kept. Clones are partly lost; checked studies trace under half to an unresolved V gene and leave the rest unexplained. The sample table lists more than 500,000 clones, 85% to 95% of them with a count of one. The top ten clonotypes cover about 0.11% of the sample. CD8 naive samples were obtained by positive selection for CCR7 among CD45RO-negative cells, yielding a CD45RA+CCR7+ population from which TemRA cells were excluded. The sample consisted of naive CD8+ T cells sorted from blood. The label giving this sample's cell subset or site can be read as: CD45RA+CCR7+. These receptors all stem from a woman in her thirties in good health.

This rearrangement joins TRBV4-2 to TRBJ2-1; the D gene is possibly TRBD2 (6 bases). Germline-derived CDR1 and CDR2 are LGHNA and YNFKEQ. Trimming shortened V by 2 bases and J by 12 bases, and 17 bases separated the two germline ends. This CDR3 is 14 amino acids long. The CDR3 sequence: CASSQMIADFRQFF. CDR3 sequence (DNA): TGTGCCAGCAGCCAAATGATAGCGGATTTTAGGCAGTTCTTC.

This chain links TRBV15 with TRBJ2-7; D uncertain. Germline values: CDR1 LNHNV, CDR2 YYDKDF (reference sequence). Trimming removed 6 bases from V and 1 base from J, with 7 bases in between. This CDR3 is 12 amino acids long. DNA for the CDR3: TGTGCCACCAGAGGGTTTTCCTACGAGCAGTACTTC. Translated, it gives CATRGFSYEQYF.

The CDR3 sequence: CASSYPSWDTQYF. CDR3 nucleotide sequence: TGTGCCAGCAGTTACCCCTCATGGGATACGCAGTATTTT. The chain carries TRBV6-5 and TRBJ2-3; D is uncertain. Germline CDR1 and CDR2: MNHEY and SVGAGI. Trimming pared 2 bases from V and 6 bases from J, leaving 9 bases between. The CDR3 has 13 amino acids.

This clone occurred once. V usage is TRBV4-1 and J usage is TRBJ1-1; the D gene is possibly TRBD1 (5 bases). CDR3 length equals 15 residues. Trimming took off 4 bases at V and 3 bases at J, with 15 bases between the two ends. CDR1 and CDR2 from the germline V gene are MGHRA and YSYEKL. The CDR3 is CASSRSPLGDTEAFF. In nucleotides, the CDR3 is TGCGCCAGCAGCCGATCTCCTCTGGGGGACACTGAAGCTTTCTTT.

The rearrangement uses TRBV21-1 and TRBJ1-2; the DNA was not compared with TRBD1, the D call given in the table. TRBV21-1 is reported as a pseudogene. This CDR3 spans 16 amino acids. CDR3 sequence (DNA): TGTGCCAGCAGCCCGAAAAGCTCCACAGCCAACTATGGCTACACCTTC. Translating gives CASSPKSSTANYGYTF.

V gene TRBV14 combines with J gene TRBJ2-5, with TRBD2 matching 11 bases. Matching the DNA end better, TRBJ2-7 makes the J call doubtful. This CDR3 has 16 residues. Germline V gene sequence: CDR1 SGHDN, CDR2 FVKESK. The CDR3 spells CASSQVVTSGTYEQYF. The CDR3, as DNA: TGTGCCAGCAGCCAAGTCGTGACTAGCGGGACCTACGAGCAGTACTTC.

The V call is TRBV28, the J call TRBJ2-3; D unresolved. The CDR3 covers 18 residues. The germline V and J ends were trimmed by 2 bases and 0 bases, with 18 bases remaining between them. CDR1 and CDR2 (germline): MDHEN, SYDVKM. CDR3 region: CASSLEVLAGVSTDTQYF. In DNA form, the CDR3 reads TGTGCCAGCAGTTTAGAAGTTTTGGCAGGCGTAAGCACAGATACGCAGTATTTT. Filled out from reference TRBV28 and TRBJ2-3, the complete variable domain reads DVKVTQSSRYLVKRTGEKVFLECVQDMDHENMFWYRQDPGLGLRLIYFSYDVKMKEKGDIPEGYSVSREKKERFSLILESASTNQTSMYLCASSLEVLAGVSTDTQYFGPGTRLTVL.

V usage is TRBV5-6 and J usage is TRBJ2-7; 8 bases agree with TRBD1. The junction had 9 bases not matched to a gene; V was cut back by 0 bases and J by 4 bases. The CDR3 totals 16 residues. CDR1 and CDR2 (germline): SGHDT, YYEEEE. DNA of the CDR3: TGTGCCAGCAGCTTGGTCGACAGGGGCTGGGGGTACGAGCAGTACTTC. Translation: CASSLVDRGWGYEQYF.

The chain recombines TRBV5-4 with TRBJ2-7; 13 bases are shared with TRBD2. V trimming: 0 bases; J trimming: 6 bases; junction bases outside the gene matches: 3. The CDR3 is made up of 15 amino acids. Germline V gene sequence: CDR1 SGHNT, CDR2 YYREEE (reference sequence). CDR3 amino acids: CASSLGTSGSGEQYF. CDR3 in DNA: TGTGCCAGCAGCTTGGGGACTAGCGGGAGTGGCGAGCAGTACTTC.

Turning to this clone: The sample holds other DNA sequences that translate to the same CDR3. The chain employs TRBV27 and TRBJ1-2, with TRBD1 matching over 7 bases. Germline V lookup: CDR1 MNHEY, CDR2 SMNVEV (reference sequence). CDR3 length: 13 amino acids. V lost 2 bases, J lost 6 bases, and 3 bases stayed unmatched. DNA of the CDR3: TGTGCCAGCAGTTTAGGGCAGGGGGATGGCTACACCTTC. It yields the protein CASSLGQGDGYTF.